This T cell receptor beta chain is from a study of blood T cell repertoires in COVID-19. Profiling relied on immunoSEQ multiplex PCR, and the TCRdb table lists in-frame clones only, not all of them. The sample yields hundreds of thousands of clones, more than 70% seen once. The V end lost 0 bases, the J end lost 6 bases, and 12 bases lay between the germline ends. There are 14 residues in the CDR3. Germline values: CDR1 SGHVS, CDR2 FNYEAQ. The TCR originated in an older woman in a cohort exposed to, infected with or recovered from COVID-19 (not recorded which). Sequencing used PBMCs or T cells enriched from blood (not recorded which). The chain is built from TRBV7-6 and TRBJ2-7; the D is unclear. The CDR3 here is CASSLALGQAEQYF. The DNA for the CDR3 is TGTGCCAGCAGCTTAGCCCTCGGCCAGGCCGAGCAGTACTTC. Together with reference TRBV7-6 and TRBJ2-7, the CDR3 gives the full variable domain: GAGVSQSPRYKVTKRGQDVALRCDPISGHVSLYWYRQALGQGPEFLTYFNYEAQQDKSGLPNDRFSAERPEGSISTLTIQRTEQRDSAMYRCASSLALGQAEQYFGPGTRLTVT.